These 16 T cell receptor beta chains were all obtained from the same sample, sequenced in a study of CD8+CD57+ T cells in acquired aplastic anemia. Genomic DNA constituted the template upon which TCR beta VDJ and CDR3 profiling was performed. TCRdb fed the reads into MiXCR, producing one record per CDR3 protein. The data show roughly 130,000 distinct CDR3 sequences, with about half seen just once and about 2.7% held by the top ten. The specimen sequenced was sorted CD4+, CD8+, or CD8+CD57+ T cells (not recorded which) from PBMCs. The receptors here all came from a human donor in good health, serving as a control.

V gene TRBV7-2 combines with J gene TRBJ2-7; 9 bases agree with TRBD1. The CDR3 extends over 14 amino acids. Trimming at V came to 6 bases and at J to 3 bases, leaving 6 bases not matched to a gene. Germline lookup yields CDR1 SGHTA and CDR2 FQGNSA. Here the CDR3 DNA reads TGTGCCAGCAGGAAAACAGGGGGCTTCTACGAGCAGTACTTC. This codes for CASRKTGGFYEQYF.

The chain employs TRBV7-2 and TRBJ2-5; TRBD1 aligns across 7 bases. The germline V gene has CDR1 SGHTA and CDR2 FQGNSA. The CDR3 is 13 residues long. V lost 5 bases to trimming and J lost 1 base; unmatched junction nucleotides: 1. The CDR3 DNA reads TGTGCCAGCAGCCGACAGGGCCAAGAGACCCAGTACTTC. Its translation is CASSRQGQETQYF.

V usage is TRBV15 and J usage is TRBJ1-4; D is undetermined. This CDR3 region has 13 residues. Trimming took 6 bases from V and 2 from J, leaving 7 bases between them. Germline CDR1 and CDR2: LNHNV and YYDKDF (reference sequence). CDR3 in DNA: TGTGCCACCAGAGAGTGGACTAATGAAAAACTGTTTTTT. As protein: CATREWTNEKLFF.

The CDR3 region has the DNA TGCAGTGCTAGGCAGGGCGTGGGTCAGCCCCAGCATTTT. Its translation is CSARQGVGQPQHF. The V and J genes are TRBV20-1 and TRBJ1-5, with a possible D match to TRBD1 (5 bases). This CDR3 contains 13 residues. V lost 3 bases to trimming and J lost 6 bases, with 12 bases between them. Germline V CDR1 and CDR2: DFQATT, SNEGSKA (reference sequence).

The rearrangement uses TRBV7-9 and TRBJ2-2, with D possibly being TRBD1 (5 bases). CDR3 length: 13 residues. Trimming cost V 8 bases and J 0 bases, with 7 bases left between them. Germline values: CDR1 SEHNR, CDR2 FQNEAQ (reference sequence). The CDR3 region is CASGASNTGELFF. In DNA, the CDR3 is TGTGCCAGCGGGGCGTCGAACACCGGGGAGCTGTTTTTT.

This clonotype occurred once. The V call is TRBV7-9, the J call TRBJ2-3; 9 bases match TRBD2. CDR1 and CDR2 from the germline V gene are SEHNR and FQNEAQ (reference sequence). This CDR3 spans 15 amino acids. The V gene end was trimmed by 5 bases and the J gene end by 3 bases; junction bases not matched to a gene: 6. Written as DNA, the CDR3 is TGTGCCAGCAGCCGAGCGGGGGGCCCGACAGATACGCAGTATTTT. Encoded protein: CASSRAGGPTDTQYF.

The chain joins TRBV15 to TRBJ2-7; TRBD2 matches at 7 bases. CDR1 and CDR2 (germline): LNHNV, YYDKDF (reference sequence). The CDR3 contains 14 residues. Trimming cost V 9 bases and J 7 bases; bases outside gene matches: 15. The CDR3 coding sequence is TGTGCCACAGCTAACCTGGGAGGGATGGGAGAGCAGTACTTC. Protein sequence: CATANLGGMGEQYF.

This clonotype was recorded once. The CDR3, as DNA: TGTGCCAGCAGTTACGTCGGACAGGGGAGAGGTGTTAACTATGGCTACACCTTC. This translates into CASSYVGQGRGVNYGYTF. The chain has TRBV6-2 or TRBV6-3 and TRBJ1-2, with TRBD1 matching over 9 bases. Germline CDR1 MNHEY, CDR2 SVGEGT. There are 18 residues in the CDR3. V lost 2 bases and J lost 1; bases outside the gene matches: 11.

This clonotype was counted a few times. The CDR3 here is CASSDTGGYNSPLHF. In DNA, the CDR3 is TGCGCCAGCAGCGACACGGGGGGGTATAATTCACCCCTCCACTTT. The chain is built from TRBV10-1 and TRBJ1-6; tentative D call: TRBD1 (5 bases). Trimming took off 6 bases at V and 4 bases at J, with 13 bases between the two ends. The CDR3 totals 15 residues. The germline V gene has CDR1 WNHNN and CDR2 SYGVQD (reference sequence).

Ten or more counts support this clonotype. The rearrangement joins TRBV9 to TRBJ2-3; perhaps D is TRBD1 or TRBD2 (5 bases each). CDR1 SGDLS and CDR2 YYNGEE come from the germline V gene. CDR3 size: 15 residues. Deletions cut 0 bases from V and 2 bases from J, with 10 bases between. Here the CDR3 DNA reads TGTGCCAGCAGCGTAGCAGGGACCGTCACAGATACGCAGTATTTT. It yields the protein CASSVAGTVTDTQYF. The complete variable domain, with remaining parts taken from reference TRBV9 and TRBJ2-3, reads DSGVTQTPKHLITATGQRVTLRCSPRSGDLSVYWYQQSLDQGLQFLIQYYNGEERAKGNILERFSAQQFPDLHSELNLSSLELGDSALYFCASSVAGTVTDTQYFGPGTRLTVL.

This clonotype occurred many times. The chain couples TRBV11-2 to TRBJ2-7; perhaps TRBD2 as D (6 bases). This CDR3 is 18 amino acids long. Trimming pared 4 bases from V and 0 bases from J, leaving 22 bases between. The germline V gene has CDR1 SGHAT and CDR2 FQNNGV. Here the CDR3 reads CASSSTGGPWGSSYEQYF. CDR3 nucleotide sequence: TGTGCCAGCAGCTCAACCGGGGGTCCATGGGGAAGCTCCTACGAGCAGTACTTC.

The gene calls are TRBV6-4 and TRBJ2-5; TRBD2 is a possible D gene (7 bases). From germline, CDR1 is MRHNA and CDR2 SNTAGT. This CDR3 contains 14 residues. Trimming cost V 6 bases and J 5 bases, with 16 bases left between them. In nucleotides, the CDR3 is TGTGCCAGCAGCCATGAGGGGGGGCGGGAGACCCAGTACTTC. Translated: CASSHEGGRETQYF.

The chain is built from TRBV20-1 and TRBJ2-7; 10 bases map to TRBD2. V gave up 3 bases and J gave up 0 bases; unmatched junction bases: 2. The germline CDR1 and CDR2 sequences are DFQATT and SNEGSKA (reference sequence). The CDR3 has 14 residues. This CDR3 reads CSASASGGSYEQYF. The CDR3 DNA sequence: TGCAGTGCTAGTGCTAGCGGGGGCTCCTACGAGCAGTACTTC.

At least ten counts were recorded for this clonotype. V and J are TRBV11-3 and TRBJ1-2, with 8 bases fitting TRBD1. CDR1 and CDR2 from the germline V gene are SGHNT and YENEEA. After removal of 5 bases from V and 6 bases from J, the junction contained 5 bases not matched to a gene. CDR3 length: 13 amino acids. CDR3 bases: TGTGCCAGCAGCCCGACAGGGGACCATGGCTACACCTTC. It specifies CASSPTGDHGYTF.

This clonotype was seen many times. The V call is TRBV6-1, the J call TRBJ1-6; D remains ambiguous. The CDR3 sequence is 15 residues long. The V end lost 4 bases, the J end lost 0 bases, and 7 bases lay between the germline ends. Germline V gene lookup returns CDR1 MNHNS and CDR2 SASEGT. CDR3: CASSVWCSYNSPLHF. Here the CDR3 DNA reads TGTGCCAGCAGTGTATGGTGCTCCTATAATTCACCCCTCCACTTT.

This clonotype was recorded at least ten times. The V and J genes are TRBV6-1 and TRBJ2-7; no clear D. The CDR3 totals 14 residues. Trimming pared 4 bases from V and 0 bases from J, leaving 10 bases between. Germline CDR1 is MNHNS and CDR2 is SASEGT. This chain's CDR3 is CASSGLRPSYEQYF. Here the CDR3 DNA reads TGTGCCAGCAGTGGACTGCGGCCCTCCTACGAGCAGTACTTC.